Below, 11 T cell receptor beta chains from the same sample are listed, as sequenced in a study of cytomegalovirus exposure and HLA in healthy donors (dated 2017 in TCRdb). Library preparation employed the immunoSEQ multiplex PCR assay. A mixture of 60 forward primers for TCR Vbeta segments and 13 reverse primers for TCR Jbeta segments was used in the multiplex PCR. The source is immuneACCESS, and TCRdb retained only in-frame sequences with V and J called. Part of the clones is not carried over; for the studies checked, unresolved V genes explain less than half of this, and the remainder is unexplained. In all, the sample holds approximately 190,000 clones, and approximately 84% of those were seen once. 3.5% to 4% of the sample belongs to the ten largest clones. The sequenced sample consisted of PBMCs. The receptor set was obtained from a middle-aged man in good health and CMV-seronegative.

This sequence joins TRBV7-9 and TRBJ1-2; no definite D call. The CDR3 runs 17 residues. V lost 1 base and J 0 bases, leaving 15 bases between the germline ends. Germline V gene lookup returns CDR1 SEHNR and CDR2 FQNEAQ (reference sequence). In nucleotides, the CDR3 is TGTGCCAGCAGCTTAGTCCGTACAGAAAAGACTAACTATGGCTACACCTTC. Translation gives CASSLVRTEKTNYGYTF.

This rearrangement joins TRBV4-1 to TRBJ1-5; maybe TRBD1 (6 bases). CDR1 is MGHRA, CDR2 YSYEKL, per germline. This CDR3 region has 17 residues. The germline V and J ends were trimmed by 4 bases and 7 bases, with 23 bases remaining between them. CDR3 DNA: TGCGCCAGCAGCCGTTCCGGGGGGGGCGTCGTTTCACAGCCCCAGCATTTT. This gives the protein CASSRSGGGVVSQPQHF.

The chain's CDR3 is CASSSGTLAGNTIYF. CDR3 nucleotides: TGTGCCAGCAGCTCCGGGACTCTGGCTGGAAACACCATATATTTT. The chain recombines TRBV5-4 with TRBJ1-3; possibly TRBD1 for D (5 bases). Germline loops: CDR1 SGHNT, CDR2 YYREEE (reference sequence). Trimming left V 3 bases short and J 2 bases short, with 12 bases between. This CDR3 spans 15 amino acids.

The V gene is TRBV12-5, the J gene TRBJ1-1; 7 positions match TRBD1. Looked up from germline, CDR1 is LGHNT and CDR2 is FRNRAP. The CDR3 has 14 amino acids. Germline trimming cut 6 bases from V and 5 bases from J; bases unmatched to any gene: 9. The CDR3 here is CASGLETGQTEAFF. DNA of the CDR3: TGTGCTAGTGGCCTAGAGACAGGGCAAACTGAAGCTTTCTTT.

The DNA for the CDR3 is TGTGCCAGTAGTAACCGACAGGGGAAGGGTTCACCCCTCCACTTT. Its translation is CASSNRQGKGSPLHF. The rearrangement uses TRBV19 and TRBJ1-6, with 8 bases fitting TRBD1. Germline values: CDR1 LNHDA, CDR2 SQIVND (reference sequence). The CDR3 spans 15 residues. J was trimmed by 9 bases and V by 4 bases; bases with no gene match: 8. The full variable domain, in which reference TRBV19 and TRBJ1-6 provide the parts outside the CDR3, is DGGITQSPKYLFRKEGQNVTLSCEQNLNHDAMYWYRQDPGQGLRLIYYSQIVNDFQKGDIAEGYSVSREKKESFPLTVTSAQKNPTAFYLCASSNRQGKGSPLHFGNGTRLTVT.

This rearrangement joins TRBV7-2 to TRBJ2-7; D is perhaps TRBD2 (6 bases). The V end lost 2 bases, the J end lost 5 bases, and 10 bases lay between the germline ends. CDR1 is SGHTA and CDR2 is FQGNSA in the germline V gene. This CDR3 is built from 13 residues. The CDR3 spells CASSLRGNDEQYF. Here the CDR3 DNA reads TGTGCCAGCAGCTTACGCGGGAACGACGAGCAGTACTTC.

This chain uses TRBV27 with TRBJ1-2, with a weak D call TRBD1 (5 bases). Per the germline V gene, CDR1 is MNHEY and CDR2 is SMNVEV (reference sequence). V lost 5 bases and J 4 bases, leaving 11 bases between the germline ends. CDR3 size: 13 residues. CDR3 DNA sequence: TGTGCCAGCAGTGTCGACGGGGGCTATGGCTACACCTTC. It translates to CASSVDGGYGYTF.

The V and J genes are TRBV2 and TRBJ2-3; D is possibly TRBD2 (5 bases). V shed 11 bases and J shed 4 bases, with 13 bases lying between them. This CDR3 is built from 12 residues. CDR1 and CDR2 from the germline V gene are SNHLY and FYNNEI. The CDR3 bases are TGTGCCTCCTCCCCGGAGGCAGATACGCAGTATTTT. As protein: CASSPEADTQYF.

The chain combines TRBV13 with TRBJ2-7, with D perhaps matching TRBD2 (5 bases). Germline-derived CDR1 and CDR2 are PRHDT and FYEKMQ (reference sequence). V shed 3 bases and J shed 0 bases, with 9 bases lying between them. This CDR3 is built from 14 residues. CDR3: CASSLTTSSYEQYF. The CDR3 DNA sequence: TGTGCCAGCAGCTTGACTACTAGCTCCTACGAGCAGTACTTC.

The sample holds a few counts of this clone. The junction departs from the called germline gene at one end, perhaps through a read error. V is TRBV7-9 and J is TRBJ2-5, with 13 bases identical to TRBD2. The length of the CDR3 is 18 residues. CDR1 and CDR2 from the germline V gene are SEHNR and FQNEAQ (reference sequence). CDR3 residues: CSSSFLLWTSGGQETQYF. The CDR3 bases are TGTTCCAGCAGCTTCCTTCTTTGGACTAGCGGGGGCCAAGAGACCCAGTACTTC.

The chain recombines TRBV5-1 with TRBJ2-5; D unclear. Deletions cut 7 bases from V and 4 bases from J, with 8 bases between. The CDR3 is made up of 11 amino acids. In germline, CDR1 is SGHRS, CDR2 YFSETQ. Here the CDR3 reads CASAILETQYF. CDR3 nucleotides: TGCGCCAGCGCTATCCTAGAGACCCAGTACTTC.